Shown below are 6 T cell receptor beta chains from a single sample sequenced in a study of CD8 T cells in Susac syndrome. Reverse transcription of about 0.45 to 1 ug RNA was performed with random hexamers. A single record per CDR3 protein comes from TCRdb applying MiXCR to the immunoSEQ multiplex PCR reads. The table includes around 300,000 distinct CDR3 sequences, around 90% detected once. Sequenced: CD4+ T cells from PBMCs. The receptors stem from a human donor with multiple sclerosis.

In DNA, the CDR3 is TGTGCCAGCAGCTTTACCAGGGAAAACACTGAAGCTTTCTTT. Translation: CASSFTRENTEAFF. The gene calls are TRBV7-9 and TRBJ1-1; D may be TRBD1 (5 bases). CDR1 is SEHNR, CDR2 FQNEAQ, per germline (reference sequence). The CDR3 spans 14 residues. The V gene lost 3 bases and the J gene lost 2 bases, with 10 bases spanning the gap. Filled out from reference TRBV7-9 and TRBJ1-1, the complete variable domain reads DTGVSQNPRHKITKRGQNVTFRCDPISEHNRLYWYRQTLGQGPEFLTYFQNEAQLEKSRLLSDRFSAERPKGSFSTLEIQRTEQGDSAMYLCASSFTRENTEAFFGQGTRLTVV.

The V gene is TRBV5-5, the J gene TRBJ2-2; the D gene is possibly TRBD2 (6 bases). In germline, CDR1 is SGHKS, CDR2 YYEKEE (reference sequence). The length of the CDR3 is 14 residues. The V end lost 0 bases, the J end lost 8 bases, and 11 bases lay between the germline ends. CDR3 nucleotides: TGTGCCAGCAGCTTGGACGGTGGGAGGGGGGAGCTGTTTTTT. This encodes CASSLDGGRGELFF.

The chain couples TRBV12-5 to TRBJ2-3, with TRBD1 identical over 9 bases. Germline V gene lookup returns CDR1 LGHNT and CDR2 FRNRAP. The length of the CDR3 is 22 residues. The V segment lost 2 bases and the J segment 1 base; nucleotides outside the gene matches: 22. CDR3 sequence (DNA): TGTGCTAGTGGTTTGCGGGTCGGGAATGCTCGCGGACAGGGGCGTCGCACAGATACGCAGTATTTT. Its translation: CASGLRVGNARGQGRRTDTQYF.

The count of this clonotype is one. The chain couples TRBV2 to TRBJ2-1; 13 bases line up with TRBD2. With 6 bases clipped from V and 3 bases from J, the junction kept 5 bases outside the gene matches. The CDR3 extends over 16 amino acids. Looked up from germline, CDR1 is SNHLY and CDR2 is FYNNEI. The CDR3 sequence is CASRELAGGIYNEQFF. The CDR3 DNA sequence: TGTGCCAGCAGGGAACTAGCGGGGGGGATCTACAATGAGCAGTTCTTC.

This chain connects TRBV20-1 to TRBJ1-2; 11 nucleotides align to TRBD1. Trimming cost V 6 bases and J 0 bases; bases outside gene matches: 3. Germline values: CDR1 DFQATT, CDR2 SNEGSKA (reference sequence). The length of the CDR3 is 14 residues. The CDR3 DNA is TGCAGTGCCCCGGGACAGGGGGCTAACTATGGCTACACCTTC. It specifies CSAPGQGANYGYTF.

The rearrangement uses TRBV20-1 and TRBJ2-7, with TRBD2 identical over 8 bases. This CDR3 region has 14 residues. The V gene end was trimmed by 3 bases and the J gene end by 2 bases; junction bases not matched to a gene: 6. CDR1 is DFQATT and CDR2 is SNEGSKA in the germline V gene (reference sequence). The CDR3 DNA follows: TGCAGTGCTAGGCCTTCAGCGGGAGCCTACGAGCAGTACTTC. It specifies CSARPSAGAYEQYF.